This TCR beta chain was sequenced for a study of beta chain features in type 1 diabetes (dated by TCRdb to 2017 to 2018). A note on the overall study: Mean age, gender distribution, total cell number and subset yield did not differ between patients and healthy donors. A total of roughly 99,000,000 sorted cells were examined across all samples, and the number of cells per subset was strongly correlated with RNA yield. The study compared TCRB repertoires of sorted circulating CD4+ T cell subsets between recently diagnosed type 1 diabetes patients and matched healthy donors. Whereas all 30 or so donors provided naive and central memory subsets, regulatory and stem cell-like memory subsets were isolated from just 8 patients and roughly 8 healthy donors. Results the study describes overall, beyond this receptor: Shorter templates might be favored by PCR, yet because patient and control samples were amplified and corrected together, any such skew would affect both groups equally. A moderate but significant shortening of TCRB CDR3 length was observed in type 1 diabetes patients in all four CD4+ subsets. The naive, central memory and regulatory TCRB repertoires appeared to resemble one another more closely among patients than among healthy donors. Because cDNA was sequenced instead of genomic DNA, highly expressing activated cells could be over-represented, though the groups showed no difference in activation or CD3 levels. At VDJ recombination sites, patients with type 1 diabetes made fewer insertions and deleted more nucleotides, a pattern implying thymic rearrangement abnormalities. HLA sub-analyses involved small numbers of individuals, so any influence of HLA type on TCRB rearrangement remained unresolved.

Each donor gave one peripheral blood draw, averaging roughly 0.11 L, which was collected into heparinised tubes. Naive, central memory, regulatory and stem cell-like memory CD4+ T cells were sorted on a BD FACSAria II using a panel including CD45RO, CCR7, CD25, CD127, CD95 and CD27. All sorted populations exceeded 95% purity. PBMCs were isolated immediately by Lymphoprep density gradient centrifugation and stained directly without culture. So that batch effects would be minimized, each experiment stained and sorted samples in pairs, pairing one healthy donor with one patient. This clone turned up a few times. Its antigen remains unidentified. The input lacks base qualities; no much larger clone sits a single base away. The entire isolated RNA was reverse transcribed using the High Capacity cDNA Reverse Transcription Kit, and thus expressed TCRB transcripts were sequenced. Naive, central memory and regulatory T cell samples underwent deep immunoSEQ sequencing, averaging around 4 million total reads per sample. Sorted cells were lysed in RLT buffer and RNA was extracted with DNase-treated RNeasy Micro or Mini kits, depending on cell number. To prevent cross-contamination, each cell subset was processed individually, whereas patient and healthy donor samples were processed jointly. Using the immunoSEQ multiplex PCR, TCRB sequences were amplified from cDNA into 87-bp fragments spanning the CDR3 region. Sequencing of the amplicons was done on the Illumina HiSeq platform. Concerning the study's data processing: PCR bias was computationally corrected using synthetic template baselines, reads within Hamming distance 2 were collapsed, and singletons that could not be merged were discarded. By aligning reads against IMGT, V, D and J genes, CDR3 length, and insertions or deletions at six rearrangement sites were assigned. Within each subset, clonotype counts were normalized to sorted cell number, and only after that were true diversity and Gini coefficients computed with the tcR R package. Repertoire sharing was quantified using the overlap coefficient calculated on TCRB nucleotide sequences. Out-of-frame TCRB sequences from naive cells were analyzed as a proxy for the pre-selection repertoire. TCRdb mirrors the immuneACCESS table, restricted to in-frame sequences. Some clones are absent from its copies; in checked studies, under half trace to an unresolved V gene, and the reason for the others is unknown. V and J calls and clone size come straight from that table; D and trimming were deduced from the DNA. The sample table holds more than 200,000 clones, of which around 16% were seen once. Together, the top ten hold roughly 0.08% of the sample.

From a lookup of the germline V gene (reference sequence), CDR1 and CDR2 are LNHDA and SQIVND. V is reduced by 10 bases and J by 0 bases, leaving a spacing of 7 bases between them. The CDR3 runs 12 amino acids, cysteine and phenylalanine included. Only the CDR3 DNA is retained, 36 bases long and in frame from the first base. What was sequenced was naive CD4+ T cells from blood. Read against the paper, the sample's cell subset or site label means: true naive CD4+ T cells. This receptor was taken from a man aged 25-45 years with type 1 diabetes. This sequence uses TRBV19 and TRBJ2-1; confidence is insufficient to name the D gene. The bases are TGTGCCACAGCTAGCTCCTACAATGAGCAGTTCTTC. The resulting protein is CATASSYNEQFF. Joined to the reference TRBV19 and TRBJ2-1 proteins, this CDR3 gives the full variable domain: DGGITQSPKYLFRKEGQNVTLSCEQNLNHDAMYWYRQDPGQGLRLIYYSQIVNDFQKGDIAEGYSVSREKKESFPLTVTSAQKNPTAFYLCATASSYNEQFFGPGTRLTVL.